Listed below are T cell receptor beta chains from one sample, sequenced in a study of T cell repertoires in cytomegalovirus infection. These receptors lack a known antigen. TCRdb re-called the reads through MiXCR, storing one row per CDR3 protein. The sample includes roughly 500,000 distinct CDR3 sequences, 30% to 40% of them seen just once. Here the sequenced sample was cultured PBMCs, taken from culture after CMV antigen stimulation. Receptor source: a human donor in good health (CMV status not recorded). Some clones in this sample may be carry-over from other donors' samples. CDR3s include the opening cysteine and the closing phenylalanine or tryptophan. The D gene is left open where the match is weak. The size field is filled for only some rows; it gives once, few, many or a size class.

J | size | V | D | CDR3
TRBJ2-1 | once | TRBV20-1 | . | CSATPGQSSYNEQFF
TRBJ1-2 | once | TRBV7-4 | . | CASSIPGNDYGYTF
TRBJ1-1 | few | TRBV11-1 | . | CASSLALAHEAFF
TRBJ2-1 | . | TRBV29-1 | . | CSVEDHRSFTYNEQFF
TRBJ1-4 | many | TRBV12-3/TRBV12-4 | TRBD1 | CASSLGRGNEKLFF
TRBJ2-5 | . | TRBV11-2 | TRBD2 | CASSRTSGRASFQETQYF
TRBJ2-2 | many | TRBV7-6 | TRBD2 | CASSFASGTRSGTGELFF
TRBJ2-5 | . | TRBV7-9 | TRBD2 | CASSSRPGRETQYF
TRBJ2-5 | few | TRBV27 | . | CASRPRPEAETQYF
TRBJ2-7 | . | TRBV2 | . | CASSETTFYEQYF
TRBJ1-3 | . | TRBV12-3/TRBV12-4 | . | CASSWGRISGNTIYF
TRBJ1-1 | . | TRBV7-9 | . | CASSLEPGLNTEAFF